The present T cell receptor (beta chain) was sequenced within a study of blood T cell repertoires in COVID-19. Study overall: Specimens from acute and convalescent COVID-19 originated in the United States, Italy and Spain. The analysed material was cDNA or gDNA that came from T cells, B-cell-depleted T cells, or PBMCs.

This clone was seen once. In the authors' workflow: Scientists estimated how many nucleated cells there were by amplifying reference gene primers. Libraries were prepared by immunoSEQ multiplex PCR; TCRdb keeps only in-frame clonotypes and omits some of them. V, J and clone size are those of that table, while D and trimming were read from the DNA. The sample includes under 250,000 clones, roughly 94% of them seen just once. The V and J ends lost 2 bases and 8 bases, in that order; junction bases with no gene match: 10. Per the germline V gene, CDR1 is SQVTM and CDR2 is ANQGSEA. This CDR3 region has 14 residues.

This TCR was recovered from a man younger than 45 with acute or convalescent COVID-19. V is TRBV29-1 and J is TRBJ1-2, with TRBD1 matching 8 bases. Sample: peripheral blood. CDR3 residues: CSVEPDRDMQGYTF. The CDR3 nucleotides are TGCAGCGTTGAACCGGACAGGGACATGCAGGGCTACACCTTC. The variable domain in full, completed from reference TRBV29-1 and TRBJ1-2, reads SAVISQKPSRDICQRGTSLTIQCQVDSQVTMMFWYRQQPGQSLTLIATANQGSEATYESGFVIDKFPISRPNLTFSTLTVSNMSPEDSSIYLCSVEPDRDMQGYTFGSGTRLTVV.